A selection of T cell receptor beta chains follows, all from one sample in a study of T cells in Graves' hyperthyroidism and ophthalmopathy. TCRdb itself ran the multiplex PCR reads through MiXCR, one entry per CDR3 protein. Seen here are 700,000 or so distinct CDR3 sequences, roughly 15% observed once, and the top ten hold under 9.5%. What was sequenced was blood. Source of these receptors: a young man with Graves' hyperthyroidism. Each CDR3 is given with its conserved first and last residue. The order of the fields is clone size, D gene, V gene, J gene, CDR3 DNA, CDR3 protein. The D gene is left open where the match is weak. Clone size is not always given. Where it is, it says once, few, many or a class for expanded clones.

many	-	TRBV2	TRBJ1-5	TGTGCCAGATCTCAGGGGAGCAATCAGCCCCAGCATTTT	CARSQGSNQPQHF
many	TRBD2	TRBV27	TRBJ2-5	TGTGCCAGCAGTGGGCGGACTAGCGGGAGGGGGGTGACCCAGTACTTC	CASSGRTSGRGVTQYF
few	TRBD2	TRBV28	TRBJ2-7	TGTGCCAGCAGAACGGGACTAGCGGCTACCGAGCAGTACTTC	CASRTGLAATEQYF
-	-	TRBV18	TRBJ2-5	TGTGCCAGCTCAGCGGCAGGGGGGCGAGGAGAGACCCAGTACTTC	CASSAAGGRGETQYF
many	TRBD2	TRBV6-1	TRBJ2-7	TGTGCCAGCAGTGTTTCTCGCGGGAGGGCCTACGAGCAGTACTTC	CASSVSRGRAYEQYF
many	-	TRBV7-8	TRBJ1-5	TGTGCCAGCAGCTTAGCGAGTCAGCCCCAGCATTTT	CASSLASQPQHF
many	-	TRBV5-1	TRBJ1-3	TGCGCCAGCAGCCTCGGGACACGGAGTACGAGAGGAAACACCATATATTTT	CASSLGTRSTRGNTIYF
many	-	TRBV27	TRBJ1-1	TGTGCCAGCACCCGAGCAGGGGCTTTGAACACTGAAGCTTTCTTT	CASTRAGALNTEAFF
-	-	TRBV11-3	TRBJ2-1	TGTGCCAGCAGCACATCACAGAAGCAGTTCTTC	CASSTSQKQFF
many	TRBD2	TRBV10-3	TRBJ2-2	TGTGCCATCAGTGGGCCCGGCGGGAGCTTCGACACCGGGGAGCTGTTTTTT	CAISGPGGSFDTGELFF
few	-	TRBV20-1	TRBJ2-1	TGCAGTGCCAAAAGGACTGGAAATATGAGCTCCTACAATGAGCAGTTCTTC	CSAKRTGNMSSYNEQFF
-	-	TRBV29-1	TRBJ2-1	TGCAGCGTTGGCAGGGTTATTAACAATGAGCAGTTCTTC	CSVGRVINNEQFF
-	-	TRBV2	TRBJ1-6	TGTGCCAGCAGTGAAGCTTCGTTGTGGGAGTCCCATTCGAATTCACCCCTCCACTTT	CASSEASLWESHSNSPLHF
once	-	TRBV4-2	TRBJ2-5	TGTGCCAGCAGCCAAGCCCACGGGATCCAAGAGACCCAGTACTTC	CASSQAHGIQETQYF
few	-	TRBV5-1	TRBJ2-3	TGCGCCAGCAGCTTCACTCCGGGGAGTACGCAGTATTTT	CASSFTPGSTQYF
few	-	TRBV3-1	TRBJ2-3	TGTGCCAGCAGCCATTCTCCAGCGACCAACACAGATACGCAGTATTTT	CASSHSPATNTDTQYF
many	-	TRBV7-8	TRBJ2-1	TGTGCCAGCAGCCCGAGCACATATGAGCAGTTCTTC	CASSPSTYEQFF
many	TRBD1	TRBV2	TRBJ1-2	TGTGCCAGCAGTGAAAGGTCTCAGGGGGCGCGTGGCTACACCTTC	CASSERSQGARGYTF
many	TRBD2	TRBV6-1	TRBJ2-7	TGTGCCAGCACCCGGACTAGCGGGCTCTCCTACGAGCAGTACTTC	CASTRTSGLSYEQYF
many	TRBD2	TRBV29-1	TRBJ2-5	TGCAGCGTTGAAGGGACTAGCGGGACCGAGACCCAGTACTTC	CSVEGTSGTETQYF
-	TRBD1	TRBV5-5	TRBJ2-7	TGTGCCAGCACCCCAGGGGACAGGGGTCCCTACGAGCAGTACTTC	CASTPGDRGPYEQYF
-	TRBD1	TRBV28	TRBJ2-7	TGTGCCAGCAGTGCCGACAGGGTAGACGAGCAGTACTTC	CASSADRVDEQYF